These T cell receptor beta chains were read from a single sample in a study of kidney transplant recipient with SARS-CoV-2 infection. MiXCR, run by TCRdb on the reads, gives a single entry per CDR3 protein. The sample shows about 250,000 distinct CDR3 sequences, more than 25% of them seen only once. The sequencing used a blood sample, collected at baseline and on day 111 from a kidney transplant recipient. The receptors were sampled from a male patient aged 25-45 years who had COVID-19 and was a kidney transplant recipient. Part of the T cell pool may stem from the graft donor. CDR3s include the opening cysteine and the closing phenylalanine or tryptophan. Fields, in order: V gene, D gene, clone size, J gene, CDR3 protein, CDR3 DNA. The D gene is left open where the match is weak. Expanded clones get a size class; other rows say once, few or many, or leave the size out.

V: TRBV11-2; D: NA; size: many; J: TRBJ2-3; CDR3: CASSWAGGGIVDTQYF; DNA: TGTGCCAGCAGCTGGGCAGGTGGTGGGATCGTAGATACGCAGTATTTT
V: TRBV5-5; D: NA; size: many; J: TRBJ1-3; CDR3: CASSLEGFSGNTIYF; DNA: TGTGCCAGCAGCTTGGAGGGGTTCTCTGGAAACACCATATATTTT
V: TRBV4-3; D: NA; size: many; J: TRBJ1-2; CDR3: CASSGRKGRRKTYGYTF; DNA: TGCGCCAGCAGCGGAAGGAAAGGACGTCGAAAGACCTATGGCTACACCTTC
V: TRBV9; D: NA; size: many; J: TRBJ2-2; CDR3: CASSVFDTGELFF; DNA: TGTGCCAGCAGCGTATTCGACACCGGGGAGCTGTTTTTT
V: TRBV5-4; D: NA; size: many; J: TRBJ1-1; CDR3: CASSYFDRTTEAFF; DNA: TGTGCCAGCAGCTACTTTGACAGAACCACTGAAGCTTTCTTT
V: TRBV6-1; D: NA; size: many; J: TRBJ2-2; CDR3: CASSEWSRTAGELFF; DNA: TGTGCCAGCAGTGAATGGAGTCGGACGGCCGGGGAGCTGTTTTTT
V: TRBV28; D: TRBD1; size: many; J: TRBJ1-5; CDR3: CASSLLGTGVASQPQHF; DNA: TGTGCCAGCAGTCTACTGGGGACAGGGGTCGCCAGTCAGCCCCAGCATTTT
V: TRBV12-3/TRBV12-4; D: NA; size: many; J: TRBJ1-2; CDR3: CASSFRTNYGYTF; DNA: TGTGCCAGCAGTTTCAGGACCAACTATGGCTACACCTTC
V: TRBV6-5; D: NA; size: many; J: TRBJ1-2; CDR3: CASSTYRNGYTF; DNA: TGTGCCAGCAGTACATACAGGAATGGCTACACCTTC
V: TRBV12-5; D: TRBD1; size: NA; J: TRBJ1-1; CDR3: CASGLVGQANTEAFF; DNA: TGTGCTAGTGGTTTGGTAGGACAGGCGAACACTGAAGCTTTCTTT
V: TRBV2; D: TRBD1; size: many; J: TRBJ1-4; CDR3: CAGTSVEGLTGADEKLFF; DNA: TGTGCCGGAACGAGCGTTGAGGGGTTGACAGGGGCCGATGAAAAACTGTTTTTT
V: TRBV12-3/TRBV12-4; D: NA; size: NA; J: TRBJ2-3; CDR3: CASSLWTDTQYF; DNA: TGTGCCAGCAGTTTGTGGACAGATACGCAGTATTTT
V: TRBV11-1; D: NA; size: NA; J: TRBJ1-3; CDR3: CASSQRGASSGNTIYF; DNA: TGTGCCAGCAGCCAACGCGGGGCATCATCTGGAAACACCATATATTTT
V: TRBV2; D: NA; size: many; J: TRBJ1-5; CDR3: CASSETQSNQPQHF; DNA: TGTGCCAGCAGTGAAACCCAGAGCAATCAGCCCCAGCATTTT
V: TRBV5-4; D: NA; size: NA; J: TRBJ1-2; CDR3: CASNARVSGKTYGYTF; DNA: TGTGCCAGCAATGCGCGCGTATCAGGAAAGACCTATGGCTACACCTTC
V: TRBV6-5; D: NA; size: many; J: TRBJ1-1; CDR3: CASSYGRYTEAFF; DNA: TGTGCCAGCAGTTACGGGAGATACACTGAAGCTTTCTTT
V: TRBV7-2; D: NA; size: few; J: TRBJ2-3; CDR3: CASSLELDLGTDTQYF; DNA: TGTGCCAGCAGCTTAGAACTAGATCTGGGCACAGATACGCAGTATTTT
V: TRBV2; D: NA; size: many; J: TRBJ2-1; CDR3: CASSAEAPPNEQFF; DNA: TGTGCCAGCAGCGCGGAAGCCCCCCCGAATGAGCAGTTCTTC
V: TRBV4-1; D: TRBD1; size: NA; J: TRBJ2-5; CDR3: CASSQVTGRQETQYF; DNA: TGCGCCAGCAGCCAAGTGACAGGGCGGCAAGAGACCCAGTACTTC
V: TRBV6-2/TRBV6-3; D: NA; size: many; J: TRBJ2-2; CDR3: CASRKRTAMVANTGELFF; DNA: TGTGCCAGCAGGAAGAGGACAGCGATGGTCGCGAACACCGGGGAGCTGTTTTTT
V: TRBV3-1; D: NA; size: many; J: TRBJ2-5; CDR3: CASSIFSPISFSETQYF; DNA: TGTGCCAGCAGCATATTCAGTCCCATTTCTTTCTCTGAGACCCAGTACTTC
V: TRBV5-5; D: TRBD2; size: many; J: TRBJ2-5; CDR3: CASSASGTTNSETQYF; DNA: TGTGCCAGCAGCGCTTCCGGGACTACCAATTCGGAGACCCAGTACTTC
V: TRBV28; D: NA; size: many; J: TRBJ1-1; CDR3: CASSFRGRAEGMNTEAFF; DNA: TGTGCCAGCAGTTTTCGGGGGAGGGCGGAGGGGATGAACACTGAAGCTTTCTTT
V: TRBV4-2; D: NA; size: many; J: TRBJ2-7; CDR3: CASSRTGRRRTYEQYF; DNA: TGTGCCAGCAGCCGCACGGGACGCCGGAGGACCTACGAGCAGTACTTC
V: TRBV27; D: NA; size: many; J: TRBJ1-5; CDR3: CASSLGVFNQPQHF; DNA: TGTGCCAGCAGTCTTGGGGTCTTCAATCAGCCCCAGCATTTT
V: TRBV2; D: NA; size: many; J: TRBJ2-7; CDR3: CASSATRSYEQYF; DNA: TGTGCCAGCAGTGCCACACGCTCCTACGAGCAGTACTTC
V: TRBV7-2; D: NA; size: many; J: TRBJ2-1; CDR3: CASSLVPGYNEQFF; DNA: TGTGCCAGCAGCTTAGTTCCTGGGTACAATGAGCAGTTCTTC
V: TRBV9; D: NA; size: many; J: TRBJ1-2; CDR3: CASPNRYSRKTYGYTF; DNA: TGTGCCAGCCCAAATAGGTACTCAAGAAAGACCTATGGCTACACCTTC
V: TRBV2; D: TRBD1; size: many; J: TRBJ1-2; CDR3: CASSDGGTGGWGYTF; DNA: TGTGCCAGCAGTGACGGTGGGACAGGGGGCTGGGGCTACACCTTC
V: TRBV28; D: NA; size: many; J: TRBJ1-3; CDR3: CASRIGNTIYF; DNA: TGTGCCAGCAGAATCGGAAACACCATATATTTT
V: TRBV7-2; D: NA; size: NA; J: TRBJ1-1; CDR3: CASNHGGVGTEAFF; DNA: TGTGCCAGCAACCATGGGGGGGTGGGCACTGAAGCTTTCTTT